This T cell receptor (beta chain) was sequenced for a study of cytomegalovirus exposure and HLA in healthy donors. Study findings and constraints: Earlier analysis found most TCR beta V segments productive about 87% or about 30% of the time. The authors assumed roughly uniform sequencing depth across donors for presence/absence analyses. It was reported that TCR beta sequences correctly inferred the HLA-A and HLA-B alleles for most subjects.

As for this clone: As yet, its antigen is unknown.

Primers included in the PCR were 60 Vbeta and 13 Jbeta primers. The protocol was immunoSEQ multiplex PCR, while the TCRdb copy is restricted to in-frame clones and leaves out a portion. The table includes under 200,000 clones, roughly 72% detected once. Germline assignment: CDR1 MGHRA and CDR2 YSYEKL. The length of the CDR3 is 16 residues. V shed 0 bases and J shed 4 bases, with 15 bases lying between them. The sample was PBMCs. This receptor was taken from a woman aged 25 to 39 in good health and CMV-seropositive. This chain connects TRBV4-1 to TRBJ1-2; possible D gene TRBD1, 5 bases. CDR3 protein: CASSQDFGGRSYGYTF. The CDR3 nucleotides are TGCGCCAGCAGCCAAGATTTCGGGGGACGAAGCTATGGCTACACCTTC.